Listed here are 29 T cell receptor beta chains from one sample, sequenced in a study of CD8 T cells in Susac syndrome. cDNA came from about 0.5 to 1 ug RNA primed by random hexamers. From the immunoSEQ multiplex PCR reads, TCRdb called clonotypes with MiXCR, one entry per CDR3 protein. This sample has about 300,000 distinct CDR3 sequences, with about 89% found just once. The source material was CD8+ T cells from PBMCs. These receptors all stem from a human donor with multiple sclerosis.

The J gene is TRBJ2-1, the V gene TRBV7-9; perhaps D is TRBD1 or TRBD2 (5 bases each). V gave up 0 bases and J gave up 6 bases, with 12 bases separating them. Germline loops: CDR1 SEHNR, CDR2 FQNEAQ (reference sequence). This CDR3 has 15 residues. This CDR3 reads CASSLARGVINEQFF. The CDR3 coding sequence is TGTGCCAGCAGCTTAGCGCGAGGGGTAATCAATGAGCAGTTCTTC.

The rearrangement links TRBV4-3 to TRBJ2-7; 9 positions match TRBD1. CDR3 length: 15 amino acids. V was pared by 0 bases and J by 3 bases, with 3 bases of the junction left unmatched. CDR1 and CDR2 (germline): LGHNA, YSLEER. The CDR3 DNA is TGCGCCAGCAGCCAAGAAAACAGGGGGCTCTACGAGCAGTACTTC. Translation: CASSQENRGLYEQYF.

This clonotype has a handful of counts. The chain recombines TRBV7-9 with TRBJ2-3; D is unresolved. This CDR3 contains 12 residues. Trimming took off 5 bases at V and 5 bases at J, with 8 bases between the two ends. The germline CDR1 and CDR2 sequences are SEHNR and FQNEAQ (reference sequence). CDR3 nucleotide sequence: TGTGCCAGCAGCCCGAACCAAGATACGCAGTATTTT. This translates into CASSPNQDTQYF.

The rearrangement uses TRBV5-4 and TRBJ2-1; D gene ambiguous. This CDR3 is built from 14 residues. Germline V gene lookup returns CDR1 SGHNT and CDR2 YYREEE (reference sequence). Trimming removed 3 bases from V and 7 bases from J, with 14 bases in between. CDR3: CASSSPEGANEQFF. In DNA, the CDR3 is TGTGCCAGCAGCTCACCCGAAGGAGCAAATGAGCAGTTCTTC.

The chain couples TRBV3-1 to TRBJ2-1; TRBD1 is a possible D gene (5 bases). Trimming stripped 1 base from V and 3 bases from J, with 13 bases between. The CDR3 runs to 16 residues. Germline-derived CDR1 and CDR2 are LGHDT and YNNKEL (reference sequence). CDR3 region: CASSQGGGLYYNEQFF. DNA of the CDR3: TGTGCCAGCAGCCAAGGGGGCGGCCTGTACTACAATGAGCAGTTCTTC.

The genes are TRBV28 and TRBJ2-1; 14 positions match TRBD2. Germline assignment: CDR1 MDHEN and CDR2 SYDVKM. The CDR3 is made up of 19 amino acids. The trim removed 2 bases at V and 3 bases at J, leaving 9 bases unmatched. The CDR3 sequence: CASSLTRLAGGQSYNEQFF. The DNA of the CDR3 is TGTGCCAGCAGTTTAACCCGACTAGCGGGGGGGCAAAGCTACAATGAGCAGTTCTTC.

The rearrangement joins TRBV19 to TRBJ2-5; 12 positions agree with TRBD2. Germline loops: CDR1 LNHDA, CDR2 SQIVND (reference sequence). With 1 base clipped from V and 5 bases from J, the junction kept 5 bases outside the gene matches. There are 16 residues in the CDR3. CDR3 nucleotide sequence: TGTGCCAGTAGTATAGTCCGACTAGCGGGAGCTGAGACCCAGTACTTC. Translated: CASSIVRLAGAETQYF.

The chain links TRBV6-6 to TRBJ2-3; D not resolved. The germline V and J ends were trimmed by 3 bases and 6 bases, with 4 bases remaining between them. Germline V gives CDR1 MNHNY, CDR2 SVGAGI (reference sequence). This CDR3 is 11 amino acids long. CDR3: CASSYLDTQYF. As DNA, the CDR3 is TGTGCCAGCAGTTATTTGGATACGCAGTATTTT.

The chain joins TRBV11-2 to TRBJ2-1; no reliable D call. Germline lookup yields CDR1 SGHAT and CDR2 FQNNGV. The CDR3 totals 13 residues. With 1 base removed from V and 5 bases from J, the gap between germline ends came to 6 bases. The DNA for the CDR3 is TGTGCCAGCAGCTTAGGGCCAGACAATGAGCAGTTCTTC. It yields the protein CASSLGPDNEQFF. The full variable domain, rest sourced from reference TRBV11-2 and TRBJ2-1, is EAGVAQSPRYKIIEKRQSVAFWCNPISGHATLYWYQQILGQGPKLLIQFQNNGVVDDSQLPKDRFSAERLKGVDSTLKIQPAKLEDSAVYLCASSLGPDNEQFFGPGTRLTVL.

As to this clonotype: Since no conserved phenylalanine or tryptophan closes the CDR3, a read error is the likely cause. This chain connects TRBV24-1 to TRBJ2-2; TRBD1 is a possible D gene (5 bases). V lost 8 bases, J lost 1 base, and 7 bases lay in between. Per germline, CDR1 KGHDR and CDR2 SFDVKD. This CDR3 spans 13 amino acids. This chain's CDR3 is CATTGQNTGELFL. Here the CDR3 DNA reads TGTGCCACCACCGGACAGAACACCGGGGAGCTGTTTCTT.

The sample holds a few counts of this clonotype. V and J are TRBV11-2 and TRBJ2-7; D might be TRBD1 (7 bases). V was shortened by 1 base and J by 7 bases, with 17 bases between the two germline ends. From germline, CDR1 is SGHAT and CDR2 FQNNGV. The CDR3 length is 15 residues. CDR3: CASSLGRGRLWEQYF. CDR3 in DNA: TGTGCCAGCAGCTTAGGCAGGGGGAGGCTATGGGAGCAGTACTTC. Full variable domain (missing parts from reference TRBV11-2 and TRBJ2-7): EAGVAQSPRYKIIEKRQSVAFWCNPISGHATLYWYQQILGQGPKLLIQFQNNGVVDDSQLPKDRFSAERLKGVDSTLKIQPAKLEDSAVYLCASSLGRGRLWEQYFGPGTRLTVT.

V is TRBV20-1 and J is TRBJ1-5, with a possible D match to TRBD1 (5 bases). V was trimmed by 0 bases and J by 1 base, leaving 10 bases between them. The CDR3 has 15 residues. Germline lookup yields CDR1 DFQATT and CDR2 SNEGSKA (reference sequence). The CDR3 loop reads CSARDWGLSNQPQHF. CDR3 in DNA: TGCAGTGCTAGAGATTGGGGGTTGAGCAATCAGCCCCAGCATTTT.

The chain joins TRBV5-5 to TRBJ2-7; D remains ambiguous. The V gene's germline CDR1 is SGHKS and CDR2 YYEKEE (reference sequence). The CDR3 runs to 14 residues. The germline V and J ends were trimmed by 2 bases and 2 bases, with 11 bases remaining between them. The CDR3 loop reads CASSFGVSPYEQYF. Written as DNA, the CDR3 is TGTGCCAGCAGCTTTGGTGTCAGCCCCTACGAGCAGTACTTC.

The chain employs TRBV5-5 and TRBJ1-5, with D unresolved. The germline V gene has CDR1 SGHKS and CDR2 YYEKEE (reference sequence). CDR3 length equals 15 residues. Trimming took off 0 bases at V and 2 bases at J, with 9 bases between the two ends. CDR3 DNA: TGTGCCAGCAGCTTGGTGATTGGGGGCAATCAGCCCCAGCATTTT. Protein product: CASSLVIGGNQPQHF.

CDR3 sequence (DNA): TGTGCCAGTAGTATTGAACAGGGCTACTACAATGAGCAGTTCTTC. It specifies CASSIEQGYYNEQFF. The gene calls are TRBV19 and TRBJ2-1, with D possibly matching TRBD1 (6 bases). The germline V gene has CDR1 LNHDA and CDR2 SQIVND (reference sequence). This CDR3 has 15 amino acids. Trimming cost V 3 bases and J 3 bases, with 12 bases left between them. The full variable domain, rest sourced from reference TRBV19 and TRBJ2-1, is DGGITQSPKYLFRKEGQNVTLSCEQNLNHDAMYWYRQDPGQGLRLIYYSQIVNDFQKGDIAEGYSVSREKKESFPLTVTSAQKNPTAFYLCASSIEQGYYNEQFFGPGTRLTVL.

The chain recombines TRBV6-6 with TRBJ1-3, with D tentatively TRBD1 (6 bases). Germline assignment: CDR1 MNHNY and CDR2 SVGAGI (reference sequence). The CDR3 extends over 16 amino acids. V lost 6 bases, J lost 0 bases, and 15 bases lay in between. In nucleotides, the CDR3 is TGTGCCAGCAGGCCTTACAGGGCGAACTCTGGAAACACCATATATTTT. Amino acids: CASRPYRANSGNTIYF.

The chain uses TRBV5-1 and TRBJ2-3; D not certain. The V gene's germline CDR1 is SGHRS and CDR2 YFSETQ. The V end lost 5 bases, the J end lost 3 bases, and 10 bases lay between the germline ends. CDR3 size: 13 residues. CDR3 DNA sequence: TGCGCCAGCAGTTCGGGTTTTACAGATACGCAGTATTTT. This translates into CASSSGFTDTQYF.

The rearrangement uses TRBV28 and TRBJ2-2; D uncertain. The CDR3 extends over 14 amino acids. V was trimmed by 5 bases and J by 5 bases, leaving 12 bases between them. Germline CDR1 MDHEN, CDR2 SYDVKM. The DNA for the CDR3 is TGTGCCAGCAGTGTCCCCCAGGATACCGGGGAGCTGTTTTTT. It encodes CASSVPQDTGELFF.

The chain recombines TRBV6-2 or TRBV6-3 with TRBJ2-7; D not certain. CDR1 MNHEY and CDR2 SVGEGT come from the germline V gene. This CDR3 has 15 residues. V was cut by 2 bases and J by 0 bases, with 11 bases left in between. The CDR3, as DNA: TGTGCCAGCAGTTACAAGACGGCGAGCTCCTACGAGCAGTACTTC. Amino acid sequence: CASSYKTASSYEQYF.

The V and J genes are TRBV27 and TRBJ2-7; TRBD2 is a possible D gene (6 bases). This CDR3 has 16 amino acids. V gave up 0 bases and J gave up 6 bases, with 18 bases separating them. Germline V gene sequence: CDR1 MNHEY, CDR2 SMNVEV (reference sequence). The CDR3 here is CASSLSRTIYGGEQYF. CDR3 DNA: TGTGCCAGCAGTTTATCGAGAACAATCTACGGGGGCGAGCAGTACTTC.

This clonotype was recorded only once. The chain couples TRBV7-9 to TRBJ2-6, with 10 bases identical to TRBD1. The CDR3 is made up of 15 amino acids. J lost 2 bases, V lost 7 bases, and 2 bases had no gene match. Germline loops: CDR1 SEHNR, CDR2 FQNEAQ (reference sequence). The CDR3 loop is CASTDRGTGANVLTF. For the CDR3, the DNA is TGTGCCAGCACGGACAGGGGGACTGGGGCCAACGTCCTGACTTTC.

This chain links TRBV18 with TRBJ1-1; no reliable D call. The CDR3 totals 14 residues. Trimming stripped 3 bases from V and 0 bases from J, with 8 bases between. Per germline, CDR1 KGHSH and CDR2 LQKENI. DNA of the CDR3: TGTGCCAGCTCACCGTGGGGATTGAACACTGAAGCTTTCTTT. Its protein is CASSPWGLNTEAFF.

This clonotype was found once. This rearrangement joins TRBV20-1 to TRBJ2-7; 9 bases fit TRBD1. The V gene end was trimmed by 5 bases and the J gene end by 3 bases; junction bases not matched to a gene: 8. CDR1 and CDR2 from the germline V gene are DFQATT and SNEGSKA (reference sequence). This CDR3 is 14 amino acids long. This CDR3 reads CSARRDRVSYEQYF. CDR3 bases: TGCAGTGCTCGGAGGGACAGGGTAAGCTACGAGCAGTACTTC.

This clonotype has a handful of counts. Here the CDR3 reads CASSPGGNTEAFF. In DNA, the CDR3 is TGTGCCAGTAGTCCTGGGGGGAACACTGAAGCTTTCTTT. This rearrangement joins TRBV19 to TRBJ1-1; maybe TRBD1 (5 bases). Trimming removed 5 bases from V and 1 base from J, with 8 bases in between. Germline assignment: CDR1 LNHDA and CDR2 SQIVND (reference sequence). The CDR3 extends over 13 amino acids.

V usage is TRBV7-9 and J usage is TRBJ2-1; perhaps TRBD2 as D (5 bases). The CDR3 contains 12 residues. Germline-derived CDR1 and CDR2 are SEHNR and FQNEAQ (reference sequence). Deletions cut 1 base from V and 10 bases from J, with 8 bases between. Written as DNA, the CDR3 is TGTGCCAGCAGCTTAGTCCCGGGGGAGCAGTTCTTC. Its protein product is CASSLVPGEQFF.

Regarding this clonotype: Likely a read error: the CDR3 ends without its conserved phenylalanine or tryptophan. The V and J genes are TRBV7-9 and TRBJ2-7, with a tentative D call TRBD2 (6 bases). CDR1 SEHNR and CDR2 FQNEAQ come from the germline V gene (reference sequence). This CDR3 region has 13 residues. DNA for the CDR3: TGTGCCAGCAGCCTGTGGGACTCCTTCGAGCAGTACTCC. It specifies CASSLWDSFEQYS.

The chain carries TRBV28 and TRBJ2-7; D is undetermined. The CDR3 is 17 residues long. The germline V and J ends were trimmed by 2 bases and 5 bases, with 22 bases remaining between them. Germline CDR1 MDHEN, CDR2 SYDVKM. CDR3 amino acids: CASSLGVWPLDAHEQYF. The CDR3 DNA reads TGTGCCAGCAGTTTAGGGGTTTGGCCGCTAGACGCCCACGAGCAGTACTTC.

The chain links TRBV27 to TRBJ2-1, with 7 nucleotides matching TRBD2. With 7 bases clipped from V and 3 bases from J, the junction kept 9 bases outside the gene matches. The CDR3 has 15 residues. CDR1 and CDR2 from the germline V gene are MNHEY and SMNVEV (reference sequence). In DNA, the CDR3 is TGTGCCAGCAACTATGACGGGGGGATCTACAATGAGCAGTTCTTC. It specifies CASNYDGGIYNEQFF.

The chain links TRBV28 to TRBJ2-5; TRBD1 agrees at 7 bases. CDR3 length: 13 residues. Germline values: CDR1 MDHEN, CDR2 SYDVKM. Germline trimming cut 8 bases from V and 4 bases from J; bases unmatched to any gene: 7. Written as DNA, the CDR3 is TGTGCCAGCCTAACAGGGGTAGGAGAGACCCAGTACTTC. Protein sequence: CASLTGVGETQYF. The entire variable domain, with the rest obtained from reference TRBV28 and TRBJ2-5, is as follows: DVKVTQSSRYLVKRTGEKVFLECVQDMDHENMFWYRQDPGLGLRLIYFSYDVKMKEKGDIPEGYSVSREKKERFSLILESASTNQTSMYLCASLTGVGETQYFGPGTRLLVL.